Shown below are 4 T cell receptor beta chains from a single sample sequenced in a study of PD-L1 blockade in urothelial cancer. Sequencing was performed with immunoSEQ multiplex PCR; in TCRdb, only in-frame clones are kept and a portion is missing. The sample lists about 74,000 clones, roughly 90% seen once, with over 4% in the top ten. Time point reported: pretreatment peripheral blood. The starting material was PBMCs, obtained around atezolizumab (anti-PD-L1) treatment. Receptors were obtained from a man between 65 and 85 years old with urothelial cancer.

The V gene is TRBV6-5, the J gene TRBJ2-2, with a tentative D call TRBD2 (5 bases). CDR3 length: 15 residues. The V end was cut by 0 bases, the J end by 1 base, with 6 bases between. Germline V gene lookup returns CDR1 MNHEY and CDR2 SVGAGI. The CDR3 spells CASSYSSGNTGELFF. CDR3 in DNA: TGTGCCAGCAGTTACTCGAGCGGGAACACCGGGGAGCTGTTTTTT.

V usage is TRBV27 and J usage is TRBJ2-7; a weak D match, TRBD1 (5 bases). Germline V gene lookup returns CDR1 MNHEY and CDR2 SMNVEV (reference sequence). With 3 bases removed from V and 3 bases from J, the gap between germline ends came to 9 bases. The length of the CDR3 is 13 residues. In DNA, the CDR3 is TGTGCCAGCAGTTTCCAGGGAAGCTACGAGCAGTACTTC. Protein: CASSFQGSYEQYF.

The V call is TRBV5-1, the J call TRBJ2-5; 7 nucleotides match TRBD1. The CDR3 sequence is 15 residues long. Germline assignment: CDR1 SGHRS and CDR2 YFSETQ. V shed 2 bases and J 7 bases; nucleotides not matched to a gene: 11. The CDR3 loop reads CASSLNSGTAGTQYF. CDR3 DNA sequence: TGCGCCAGCAGCTTAAACTCCGGGACAGCAGGGACCCAGTACTTC.

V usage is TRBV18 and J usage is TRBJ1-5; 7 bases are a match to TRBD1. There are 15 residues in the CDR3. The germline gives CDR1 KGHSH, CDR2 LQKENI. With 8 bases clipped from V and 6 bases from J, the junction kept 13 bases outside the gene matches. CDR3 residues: CASASGRGFLQPQHF. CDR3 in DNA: TGTGCCAGCGCGTCCGGCAGGGGGTTTCTTCAGCCCCAGCATTTT.